The entry below describes one T cell receptor (beta chain). Its antigen is currently not known. Per-nucleotide qualities are absent, and no much larger clonotype sits a single base away. From a lookup of the germline V gene (reference sequence), CDR1 and CDR2 are LNHDA and SQIVND. There are 16 amino acids in the CDR3, from cysteine to phenylalanine inclusive. Kept here is only the CDR3 DNA, which spans 48 bases and is read in frame from base 1. Trimmed from V: 3 bases; trimmed from J: 2 bases; junction bases lacking a gene match: 5. Library creation used the immunoSEQ multiplex PCR assay. In its TCRdb copy, this immuneACCESS table keeps in-frame sequences only and misses some clones. Where compared with another copy, unresolved V genes explain less than half of these, and the others have no known cause. The sample contains more than 85,000 clones, more than 75% of them found a single time. The ten largest clones capture roughly 3.7% of the sample.

This entry is derived from a study of control samples from healthy donors and cancer patients (TCRdb year 2020). The V and J segments used are TRBV19 and TRBJ1-5, and TRBD1 matches 9 of the central bases. The sequence was collected from a woman aged 55-69 years with lung cancer. The sample was PBMCs. The nucleotide sequence is given as TGTGCCAGTAGTATCGACAGGGGGTACGGCAATCAGCCCCAGCATTTT. This encodes CASSIDRGYGNQPQHF.